This is a list of T cell receptor beta chains from one sample in a study of blood T cells in healthy people across ages. TCRdb passed the 5' RACE reads through MiXCR, listing each CDR3 protein once. The sample records roughly 800,000 distinct CDR3 sequences, roughly 60% being singletons. Specimen: blood. All receptors derive from a young man in good health. The CDR3 runs from the conserved cysteine through the conserved F or W. Fields, in order: J gene, V gene, D gene, clone size, CDR3 protein, CDR3 DNA. A D gene is named only where the DNA matches it firmly. Expanded clones are given a class, and other clones once, few, many or no size at all.

J: TRBJ2-1
V: TRBV6-2/TRBV6-3
D: TRBD2
size: .
CDR3: CASISRTSGANEQFF
DNA: TGTGCCAGCATCTCCCGGACTAGCGGGGCCAATGAGCAGTTCTTC

J: TRBJ2-1
V: TRBV11-1
D: .
size: .
CDR3: CASSPTSFGNEQFF
DNA: TGTGCCAGCAGCCCAACTTCTTTCGGAAATGAGCAGTTCTTC

J: TRBJ2-1
V: TRBV7-2
D: .
size: .
CDR3: CASSSGTANNEQFF
DNA: TGTGCCAGCAGCTCCGGGACGGCCAACAATGAGCAGTTCTTC

J: TRBJ1-4
V: TRBV5-1
D: .
size: .
CDR3: CASSLGQDGTNEKLFF
DNA: TGCGCCAGCAGCTTGGGACAGGATGGCACTAATGAAAAACTGTTTTTT

J: TRBJ2-5
V: TRBV24-1
D: .
size: .
CDR3: CATSDNAETQYF
DNA: TGTGCCACCAGTGATAACGCAGAGACCCAGTACTTC

J: TRBJ2-7
V: TRBV20-1
D: TRBD2
size: .
CDR3: CSADPSGAYEQYF
DNA: TGCAGTGCAGACCCTAGCGGGGCCTACGAGCAGTACTTC

J: TRBJ1-6
V: TRBV20-1
D: .
size: .
CDR3: CSAREDYNSPLHF
DNA: TGCAGTGCTAGGGAGGATTATAATTCACCCCTCCACTTT

J: TRBJ1-2
V: TRBV7-9
D: .
size: .
CDR3: CASSFSSVYGYTF
DNA: TGTGCCAGCAGCTTTTCCTCAGTCTATGGCTACACCTTC

J: TRBJ2-6
V: TRBV7-2
D: TRBD1
size: few
CDR3: CASPLEPGGFRANVLTF
DNA: TGTGCCAGCCCCTTAGAACCAGGGGGTTTTCGGGCCAACGTCCTGACTTTC

J: TRBJ2-3
V: TRBV10-3
D: .
size: few
CDR3: CASKTPTDTQYF
DNA: TGTGCCAGTAAGACCCCCACAGATACGCAGTATTTT

J: TRBJ2-7
V: TRBV7-6
D: .
size: .
CDR3: CASSLLGSLNEQYF
DNA: TGTGCCAGCAGCTTATTAGGGAGCTTGAACGAGCAGTACTTC

J: TRBJ2-3
V: TRBV12-3/TRBV12-4
D: .
size: once
CDR3: CASSTEEDTQYF
DNA: TGTGCCAGCAGTACCGAAGAGGATACGCAGTATTTT

J: TRBJ2-7
V: TRBV12-3/TRBV12-4
D: TRBD2
size: .
CDR3: CASSLASGGDAYEQYF
DNA: TGTGCCAGCAGTTTAGCTAGCGGGGGGGATGCCTACGAGCAGTACTTC

J: TRBJ2-1
V: TRBV27
D: TRBD1
size: .
CDR3: CASSPLGQGSYEQFF
DNA: TGTGCCAGCAGTCCGCTGGGACAGGGTAGTTATGAGCAGTTCTTC

J: TRBJ2-1
V: TRBV20-1
D: .
size: .
CDR3: CIPDGLNVHNEQFF
DNA: TGCATCCCAGATGGCTTGAACGTCCACAATGAGCAGTTCTTC

J: TRBJ1-2
V: TRBV6-2/TRBV6-3
D: .
size: .
CDR3: CASRGDSNDGYTF
DNA: TGTGCCAGCAGGGGAGACAGCAACGATGGCTACACCTTC

J: TRBJ2-7
V: TRBV7-2
D: .
size: .
CDR3: CASINPGGSGEQYF
DNA: TGTGCCAGCATCAACCCAGGAGGATCGGGCGAGCAGTACTTC

J: TRBJ2-7
V: TRBV2
D: TRBD2
size: .
CDR3: CASSDSGGKNNEQYF
DNA: TGTGCCAGCAGTGATAGCGGGGGGAAAAACAATGAGCAGTACTTC

J: TRBJ2-1
V: TRBV7-2
D: .
size: many
CDR3: CASSPGPNNNEQFF
DNA: TGTGCCAGCAGCCCGGGACCGAACAACAATGAGCAGTTCTTC

J: TRBJ2-3
V: TRBV7-2
D: .
size: .
CDR3: CASSLELVVASSDTQYF
DNA: TGTGCCAGCAGCTTAGAGCTTGTGGTCGCTAGCTCGGATACGCAGTATTTT

J: TRBJ2-1
V: TRBV29-1
D: TRBD2
size: few
CDR3: CSVAPRRLAGGDNEQFF
DNA: TGCAGCGTTGCTCCCCGTCGACTAGCGGGGGGAGACAATGAGCAGTTCTTC

J: TRBJ2-6
V: TRBV4-2
D: .
size: few
CDR3: CASSQVRVVVANVLTF
DNA: TGTGCCAGCAGCCAAGTAAGAGTAGTCGTGGCCAACGTCCTGACTTTC

J: TRBJ2-1
V: TRBV29-1
D: TRBD1
size: .
CDR3: CSVWDREQFF
DNA: TGCAGCGTTTGGGACAGGGAGCAGTTCTTC

J: TRBJ2-7
V: TRBV11-2
D: .
size: .
CDR3: CASSLYQREQYF
DNA: TGTGCCAGCAGCTTATACCAGCGCGAGCAGTACTTC

J: TRBJ2-4
V: TRBV29-1
D: .
size: .
CDR3: CSVEDGARTNIQYF
DNA: TGCAGCGTTGAAGATGGGGCCCGGACAAACATTCAGTACTTC

J: TRBJ2-5
V: TRBV7-2
D: .
size: .
CDR3: CASSLIYTGTETQYF
DNA: TGTGCCAGCAGCTTAATATATACAGGGACGGAGACCCAGTACTTC

J: TRBJ1-2
V: TRBV29-1
D: .
size: few
CDR3: CSVARDREAGYTF
DNA: TGCAGCGTTGCCCGGGACCGGGAAGCGGGTTACACCTTC